The clone carrying this TCR beta chain was found once. Its antigen is unidentified. Repertoires were generated with immunoSEQ multiplex PCR, while TCRdb's copy carries only in-frame clones and drops some. The sample yields roughly 60,000 clones, 90% to 97% seen once. The sample is drawn from a study of cytomegalovirus exposure and HLA in healthy donors. General study points: The study listed 164 cytomegalovirus-associated TCR beta chains. Reportedly, cytomegalovirus status was diagnosed with high sensitivity and specificity.

Per the germline V gene, CDR1 is SGHTA and CDR2 is FQGNSA. Trimming took 4 bases from V and 5 from J; bases not matched to a gene: 11. The CDR3 sequence is 15 residues long. The sequence was obtained from a man between 18 and 35 years old in good health and CMV-seronegative. Sequencing was carried out using PBMCs. The rearrangement joins TRBV7-2 to TRBJ2-7; 7 positions match TRBD2. As DNA, the CDR3 is TGTGCCAGCAGCTATAGTCCGCGGGAGCCCCACGAGCAGTACTTC. Translation gives CASSYSPREPHEQYF.